Presented here are 18 T cell receptor beta chains from one specimen sequenced in a study of beta chain features in type 1 diabetes (dated by TCRdb to the late 2010s). Overall study outcomes, separate from this receptor: A moderate but significant shortening of TCRB CDR3 length was observed in type 1 diabetes patients in all four CD4+ subsets.

No antigen is known for these receptors. Libraries were constructed by the immunoSEQ multiplex PCR assay. All of the isolated RNA was reverse transcribed with the High Capacity cDNA Reverse Transcription Kit, so expressed TCRB transcripts were sequenced. What TCRdb holds here is the immuneACCESS table cut down to in-frame rearrangements. Part of the clones is not present; checked against another copy, under half of the missing clones reflect an unresolved V gene, and the others are unexplained. Within this sample are a few hundred thousand clones, with 15% of them counted one time only. More than 0.015% of the sample is in the top ten clones. Sequencing was performed on naive CD4+ T cells from blood. This sample's cell subset or site label indicates: true naive CD4+ T cells. The receptors here all came from a man aged 18 to 29 with type 1 diabetes.

This clone was counted a few times. The chain carries TRBV19 and TRBJ2-5, with 7 bases lining up with TRBD2. V was clipped by 8 bases and J by 5 bases; unmatched bases: 8. From germline, CDR1 is LNHDA and CDR2 SQIVND (reference sequence). The CDR3 covers 13 residues. CDR3 residues: CASAPGREETQYF. The CDR3 DNA reads as TGTGCCAGTGCCCCGGGGAGGGAGGAGACCCAGTACTTC.

This clone was observed a handful of times. The chain uses TRBV28 and TRBJ1-1; D is unresolved. The CDR3 runs to 11 residues. The germline gives CDR1 MDHEN, CDR2 SYDVKM. Trimming pared 6 bases from V and 6 bases from J, leaving 8 bases between. CDR3 DNA sequence: TGTGCCAGCAGCCGCCGGGCTGAAGCTTTCTTT. Protein: CASSRRAEAFF. Full variable domain (missing parts from reference TRBV28 and TRBJ1-1): DVKVTQSSRYLVKRTGEKVFLECVQDMDHENMFWYRQDPGLGLRLIYFSYDVKMKEKGDIPEGYSVSREKKERFSLILESASTNQTSMYLCASSRRAEAFFGQGTRLTVV.

V is TRBV30 and J is TRBJ2-5, with a tentative D call TRBD2 (6 bases). From germline, CDR1 is GTSNPN and CDR2 SVGIG (reference sequence). V dropped 4 bases and J dropped 5 bases, with 17 bases sitting between them. The CDR3 spans 14 residues. The CDR3 reads CAWNFQGGGETQYF. The CDR3 region has the DNA TGTGCCTGGAATTTTCAGGGAGGCGGGGAGACCCAGTACTTC.

The chain carries TRBV7-8 and TRBJ1-1, with 9 bases that match TRBD1. The CDR3 length is 17 residues. Germline V gives CDR1 SGHVS, CDR2 FQNEAQ. J was trimmed by 0 bases and V by 5 bases; bases with no gene match: 10. The CDR3 coding sequence is TGTGCCAGCAGCACCCCTGACAGGGGGGCTTTGAACACTGAAGCTTTCTTT. It yields the protein CASSTPDRGALNTEAFF. The full variable domain, completed using reference TRBV7-8 and TRBJ1-1, is GAGVSQSPRYKVAKRGQDVALRCDPISGHVSLFWYQQALGQGPEFLTYFQNEAQLDKSGLPSDRFFAERPEGSVSTLKIQRTQQEDSAVYLCASSTPDRGALNTEAFFGQGTRLTVV.

This clone was recorded a few times. V and J are TRBV29-1 and TRBJ1-4; no definite D call. CDR1 and CDR2 from the germline V gene are SQVTM and ANQGSEA. The ends were cut back, 6 bases at V and 5 bases at J, with 19 bases in the middle. The CDR3 runs 15 residues. The CDR3 DNA reads as TGCAGCGTCCTACTCTTGGAGGGTACCAATGAAAAACTGTTTTTT. It yields the protein CSVLLLEGTNEKLFF.

The chain employs TRBV9 and TRBJ2-5; 7 bases match TRBD2. The CDR3 consists of 15 residues. Germline CDR1 SGDLS, CDR2 YYNGEE. V was pared by 1 base and J by 1 base, with 4 bases of the junction left unmatched. The CDR3 DNA follows: TGTGCCAGCAGCGTATCAGCGGGGCTCCAAGAGACCCAGTACTTC. Amino acid sequence: CASSVSAGLQETQYF.

V is TRBV19 and J is TRBJ2-1; weak D call: TRBD1 (5 bases). The CDR3 loop spans 15 amino acids. Trimming took off 5 bases at V and 0 bases at J, with 11 bases between the two ends. CDR1 is LNHDA, CDR2 SQIVND, per germline (reference sequence). Here the CDR3 DNA reads TGTGCCAGTAGTTTGACAGTAGGCTCCTACAATGAGCAGTTCTTC. Its protein is CASSLTVGSYNEQFF. Together with reference TRBV19 and TRBJ2-1, the CDR3 gives the full variable domain: DGGITQSPKYLFRKEGQNVTLSCEQNLNHDAMYWYRQDPGQGLRLIYYSQIVNDFQKGDIAEGYSVSREKKESFPLTVTSAQKNPTAFYLCASSLTVGSYNEQFFGPGTRLTVL.

The sample holds a few counts of this clone. The rearrangement links TRBV2 to TRBJ1-5; D remains unclear. Germline V lookup: CDR1 SNHLY, CDR2 FYNNEI. Trimming pared 7 bases from V and 5 bases from J, leaving 9 bases between. This CDR3 has 12 amino acids. CDR3 bases: TGTGCCAGCACCGACTCGTATCAGCCCCAGCATTTT. This codes for CASTDSYQPQHF.

CDR3 sequence: CASSGTGWNSPLHF. The DNA for the CDR3 is TGTGCCAGCAGTGGGACAGGGTGGAATTCACCCCTCCACTTT. The J gene is TRBJ1-6, the V gene TRBV27, with 9 bases fitting TRBD1. The germline V gene encodes CDR1 MNHEY and CDR2 SMNVEV (reference sequence). J lost 7 bases, V lost 5 bases, and 3 bases had no gene match. The CDR3 is 14 amino acids.

This chain uses TRBV4-3 with TRBJ1-4; 12 nucleotides line up with TRBD1. The CDR3 covers 16 residues. Losses at the gene ends were 1 base for V and 5 bases for J; bases not matched to a gene: 2. The germline V gene has CDR1 LGHNA and CDR2 YSLEER. CDR3 amino acids: CASSQVGQGANEKLFF. The CDR3 DNA is TGCGCCAGCAGCCAAGTGGGACAGGGGGCAAATGAAAAACTGTTTTTT.

The chain combines TRBV15 with TRBJ1-2; 8 bases are a match to TRBD1. This CDR3 contains 15 residues. Trimming removed 0 bases from V and 4 bases from J; junction bases left unmatched: 4. CDR1 and CDR2 from the germline V gene are LNHNV and YYDKDF (reference sequence). The chain's CDR3 is CATSRDLGQGYGYTF. The CDR3 DNA reads TGTGCCACCAGCAGAGATCTAGGACAGGGCTATGGCTACACCTTC.

The chain employs TRBV29-1 and TRBJ2-1; possible D gene TRBD2, 5 bases. There are 15 residues in the CDR3. CDR1 is SQVTM and CDR2 is ANQGSEA in the germline V gene. Trimming stripped 0 bases from V and 8 bases from J, with 17 bases between. The CDR3 region is CSVEDRGGLGYEQFF. In DNA form, the CDR3 reads TGCAGCGTTGAAGATCGGGGTGGTTTAGGCTATGAGCAGTTCTTC.

This clone has just a few counts. The junction differs from germline at one of its ends, possibly a read error. The chain links TRBV7-8 to TRBJ2-5; 9 nucleotides match TRBD2. The CDR3 extends over 12 amino acids. Germline V gene lookup returns CDR1 SGHVS and CDR2 FQNEAQ. The CDR3 loop reads CASSPWTSVLHF. The CDR3 nucleotides are TGTGCCAGCAGCCCCTGGACTAGCGTCCTTCACTTC.

This clone was found a few times. The chain links TRBV7-9 to TRBJ2-4; no reliable D call. This CDR3 is built from 18 residues. The V gene lost 1 base and the J gene lost 2 bases, with 18 bases spanning the gap. The germline gives CDR1 SEHNR, CDR2 FQNEAQ (reference sequence). CDR3 nucleotide sequence: TGTGCCAGCAGCTTAGTACAACTAACCCGATACTCCAAAAACATTCAGTACTTC. Protein sequence: CASSLVQLTRYSKNIQYF.

The CDR3 region has the DNA TGTGCCAGCAGCGTAGCTAGCCGCGATCAAGAGACCCAGTACTTC. Residues: CASSVASRDQETQYF. The V and J genes are TRBV9 and TRBJ2-5, with D perhaps matching TRBD2 (5 bases). The CDR3 sequence is 15 residues long. The germline V gene encodes CDR1 SGDLS and CDR2 YYNGEE. V lost 0 bases, J lost 2 bases, and 11 bases lay in between.

This clone was picked up a small number of times. The chain recombines TRBV19 with TRBJ2-5; D perhaps matches TRBD2 (5 bases). The CDR3 is 13 amino acids. Germline V gene data show CDR1 as LNHDA and CDR2 as SQIVND (reference sequence). V shed 0 bases and J shed 5 bases, with 7 bases lying between them. The CDR3 DNA sequence: TGTGCCAGTAGTATAGAGAGGGATGAGACCCAGTACTTC. Protein sequence: CASSIERDETQYF.

The genes are TRBV21-1 and TRBJ1-3; the table's D call, TRBD1, was not checked against the DNA. TRBV21-1 is flagged as a pseudogene. The CDR3 runs 15 residues. The CDR3 DNA reads as TGTGCCGACGGCGGCGGCAGGGGATCTGGAAACACCATATATTTT. It yields the protein CADGGGRGSGNTIYF.

The table lists this clone with a few counts. The same CDR3 also results from other DNA sequences found in this sample. This chain connects TRBV28 to TRBJ1-5; D ambiguous. The CDR3 has 12 amino acids. In germline, CDR1 is MDHEN, CDR2 SYDVKM. Trimming shortened V by 2 bases and J by 5 bases, and 4 bases separated the two germline ends. The CDR3 reads CASSLRDQPQHF. The CDR3 nucleotides are TGTGCCAGCAGTTTACGGGATCAGCCCCAGCATTTT.